This TCR beta chain was identified during a study of graft-versus-host responses after intestinal transplantation. Study-wide context: Recipients had transplants, and these were multivisceral, liver-intestinal, or isolated intestinal. Uniformly, recipients were administered anti-thymocyte globulin induction with subsequent tacrolimus and steroids for about 3 years. The study's findings and limits: Present in recipient marrow, GvH clones included some that appeared first in ileum or blood.

The method was immunoSEQ multiplex PCR; TCRdb's version includes in-frame clones alone and lacks a portion of them. This sample has approximately 15,000 clones, with 65% to 70% found just once. Intraepithelial and lamina propria lymphocytes were released after the graft tissue was processed. The CDR3 has 19 amino acids. V was shortened by 2 bases and J by 5 bases, with 27 bases between the two germline ends. Details on this clone: Its specificity is unknown.

The material was ileum tissue, obtained just under 700 days after intestinal transplantation. The chain recombines TRBV23-1 with TRBJ1-1, with D possibly being TRBD1 (5 bases). TRBV23-1 is noted as an ORF with a role that remains uncertain. This clonotype was obtained from a human patient who received an intestinal transplant, so some T cells may come from the graft donor. The chain's CDR3 is CASSQHLPGNGGMRTEAFF. The CDR3 DNA reads TGCGCCAGCAGTCAACACTTGCCAGGGAACGGGGGTATGAGGACTGAAGCTTTCTTT.